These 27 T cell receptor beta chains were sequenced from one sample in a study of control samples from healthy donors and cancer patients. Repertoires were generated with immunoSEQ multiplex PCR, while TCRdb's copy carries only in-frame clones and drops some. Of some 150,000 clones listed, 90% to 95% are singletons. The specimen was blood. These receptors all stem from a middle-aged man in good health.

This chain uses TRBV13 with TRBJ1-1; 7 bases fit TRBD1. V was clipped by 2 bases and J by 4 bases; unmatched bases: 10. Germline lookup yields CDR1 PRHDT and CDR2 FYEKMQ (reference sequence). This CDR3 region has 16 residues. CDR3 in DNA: TGTGCCAGCAGCTTACGTGGCAGGGGGAGTGGCACTGAAGCTTTCTTT. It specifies CASSLRGRGSGTEAFF.

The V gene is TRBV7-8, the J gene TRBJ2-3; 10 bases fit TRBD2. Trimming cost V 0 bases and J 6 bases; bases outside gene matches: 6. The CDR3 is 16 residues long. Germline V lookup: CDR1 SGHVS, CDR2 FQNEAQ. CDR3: CASSLAGPSGSDTQYF. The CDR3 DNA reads TGTGCCAGCAGCTTAGCGGGGCCTAGCGGGAGTGATACGCAGTATTTT.

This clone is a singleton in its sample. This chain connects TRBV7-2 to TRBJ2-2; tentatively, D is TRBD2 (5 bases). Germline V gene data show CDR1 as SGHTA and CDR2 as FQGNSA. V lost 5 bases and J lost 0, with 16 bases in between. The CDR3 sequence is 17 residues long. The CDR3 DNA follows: TGTGCCAGCAGCGCGGAGGCCCGGAGTACGAACACCGGGGAGCTGTTTTTT. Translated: CASSAEARSTNTGELFF.

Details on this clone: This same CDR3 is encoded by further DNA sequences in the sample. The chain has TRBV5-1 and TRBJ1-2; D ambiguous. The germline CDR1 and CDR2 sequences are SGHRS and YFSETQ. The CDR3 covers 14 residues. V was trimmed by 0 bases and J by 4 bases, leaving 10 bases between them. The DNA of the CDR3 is TGCGCCAGCAGCTTGGTAGTGGAGGGCTATGGCTACACCTTC. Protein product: CASSLVVEGYGYTF.

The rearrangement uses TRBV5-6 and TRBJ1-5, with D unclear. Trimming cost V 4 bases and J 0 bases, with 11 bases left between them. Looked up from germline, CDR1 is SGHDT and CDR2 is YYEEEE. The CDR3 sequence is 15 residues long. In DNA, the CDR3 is TGTGCCAGCAGCCGACTCGAACGTAGCAATCAGCCCCAGCATTTT. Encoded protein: CASSRLERSNQPQHF.

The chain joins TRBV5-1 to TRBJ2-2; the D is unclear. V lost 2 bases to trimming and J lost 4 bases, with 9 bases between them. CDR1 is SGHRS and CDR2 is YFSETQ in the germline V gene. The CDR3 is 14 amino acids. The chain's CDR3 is CASSLGEATGELFF. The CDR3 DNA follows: TGCGCCAGCAGCTTAGGAGAGGCCACCGGGGAGCTGTTTTTT.

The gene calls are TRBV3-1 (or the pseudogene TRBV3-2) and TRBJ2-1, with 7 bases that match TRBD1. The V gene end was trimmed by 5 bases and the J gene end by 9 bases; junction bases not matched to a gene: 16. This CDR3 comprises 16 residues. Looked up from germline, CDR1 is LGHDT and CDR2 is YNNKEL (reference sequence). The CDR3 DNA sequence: TGTGCCAGCAGCGGACTGACAGGGCAGGTTCTGGGTGAGCAGTTCTTC. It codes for CASSGLTGQVLGEQFF.

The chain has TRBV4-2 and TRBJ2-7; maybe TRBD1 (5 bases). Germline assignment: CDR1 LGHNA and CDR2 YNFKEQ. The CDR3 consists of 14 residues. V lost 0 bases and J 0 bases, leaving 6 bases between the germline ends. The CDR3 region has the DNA TGTGCCAGCAGCCAAGATAGGGGCTCCTACGAGCAGTACTTC. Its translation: CASSQDRGSYEQYF.

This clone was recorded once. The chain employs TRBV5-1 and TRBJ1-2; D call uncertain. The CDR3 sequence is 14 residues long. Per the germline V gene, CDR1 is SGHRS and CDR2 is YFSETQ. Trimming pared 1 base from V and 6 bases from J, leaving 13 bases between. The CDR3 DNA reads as TGCGCCAGCAGCTTGAATCCCCTCACGGATGGCTACACCTTC. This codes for CASSLNPLTDGYTF.

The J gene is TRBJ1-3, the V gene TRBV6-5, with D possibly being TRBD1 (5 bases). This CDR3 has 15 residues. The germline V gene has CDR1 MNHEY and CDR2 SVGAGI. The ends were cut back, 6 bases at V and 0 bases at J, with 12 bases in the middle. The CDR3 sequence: CASRVGRGSGNTIYF. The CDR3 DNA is TGTGCCAGCAGGGTGGGACGGGGCTCTGGAAACACCATATATTTT.

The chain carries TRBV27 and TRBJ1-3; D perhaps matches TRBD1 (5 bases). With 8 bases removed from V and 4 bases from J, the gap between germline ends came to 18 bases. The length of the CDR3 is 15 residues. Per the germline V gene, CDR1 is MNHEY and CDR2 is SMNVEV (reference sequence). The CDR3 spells CASPQKGGDGNTIYF. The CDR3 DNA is TGTGCCAGCCCCCAGAAAGGAGGGGACGGAAACACCATATATTTT.

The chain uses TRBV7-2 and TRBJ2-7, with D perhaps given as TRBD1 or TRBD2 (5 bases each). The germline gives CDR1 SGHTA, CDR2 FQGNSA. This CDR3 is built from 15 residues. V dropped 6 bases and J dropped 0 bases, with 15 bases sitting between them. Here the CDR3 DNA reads TGTGCCAGCAGTCCCGGGACGGGGAGCTCCTACGAGCAGTACTTC. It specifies CASSPGTGSSYEQYF.

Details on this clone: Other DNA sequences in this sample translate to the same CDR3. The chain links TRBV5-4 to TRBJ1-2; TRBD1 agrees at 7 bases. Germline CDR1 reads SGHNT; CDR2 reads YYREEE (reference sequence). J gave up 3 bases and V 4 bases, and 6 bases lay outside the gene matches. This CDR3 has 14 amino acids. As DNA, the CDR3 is TGTGCCAGCAGCCGAGAAACAGGGGACTATGGCTACACCTTC. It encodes CASSRETGDYGYTF.

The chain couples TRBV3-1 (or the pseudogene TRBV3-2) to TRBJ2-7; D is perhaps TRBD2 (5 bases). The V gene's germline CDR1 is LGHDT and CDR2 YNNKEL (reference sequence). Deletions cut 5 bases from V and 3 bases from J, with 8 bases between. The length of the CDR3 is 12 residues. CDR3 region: CASSFEGYEQYF. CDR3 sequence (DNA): TGTGCCAGCAGCTTCGAGGGCTACGAGCAGTACTTC.

As DNA, the CDR3 is TGTGCCTGCACAGGGGGTGAAGCTTTCTTT. Amino acid sequence: CACTGGEAFF. The gene calls are TRBV30 and TRBJ1-1, with 8 bases matching TRBD1. The germline V gene has CDR1 GTSNPN and CDR2 SVGIG (reference sequence). This CDR3 contains 10 residues. V lost 6 bases to trimming and J lost 7 bases; unmatched junction nucleotides: 1.

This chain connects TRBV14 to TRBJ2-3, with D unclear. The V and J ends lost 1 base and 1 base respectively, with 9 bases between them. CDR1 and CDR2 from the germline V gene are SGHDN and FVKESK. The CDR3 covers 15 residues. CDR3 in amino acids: CASSQGVLRTDTQYF. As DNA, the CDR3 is TGTGCCAGCAGCCAAGGAGTCTTACGCACAGATACGCAGTATTTT.

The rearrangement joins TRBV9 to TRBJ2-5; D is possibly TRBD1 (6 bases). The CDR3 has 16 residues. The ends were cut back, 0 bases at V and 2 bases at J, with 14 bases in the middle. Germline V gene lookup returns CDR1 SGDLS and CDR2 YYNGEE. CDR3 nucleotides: TGTGCCAGCAGCGTAGCTGGGGCAGGGGCACAAGAGACCCAGTACTTC. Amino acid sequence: CASSVAGAGAQETQYF.

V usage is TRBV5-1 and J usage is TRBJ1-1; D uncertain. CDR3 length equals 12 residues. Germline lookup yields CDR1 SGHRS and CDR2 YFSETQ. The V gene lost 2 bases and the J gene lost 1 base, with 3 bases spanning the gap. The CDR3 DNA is TGCGCCAGCAGCTTTGGGAACACTGAAGCTTTCTTT. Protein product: CASSFGNTEAFF.

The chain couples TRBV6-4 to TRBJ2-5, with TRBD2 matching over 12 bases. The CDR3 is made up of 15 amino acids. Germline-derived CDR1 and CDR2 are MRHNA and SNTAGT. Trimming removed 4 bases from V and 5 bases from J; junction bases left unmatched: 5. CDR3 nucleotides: TGTGCCAGCAGTGCCTCCGGGACTAGCGGGGAGACCCAGTACTTC. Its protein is CASSASGTSGETQYF.

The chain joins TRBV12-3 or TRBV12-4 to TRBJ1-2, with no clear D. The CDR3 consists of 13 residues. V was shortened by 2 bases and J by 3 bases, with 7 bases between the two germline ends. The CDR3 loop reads CASSLKQYYGYTF. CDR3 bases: TGTGCCAGCAGTTTAAAACAGTACTATGGCTACACCTTC.

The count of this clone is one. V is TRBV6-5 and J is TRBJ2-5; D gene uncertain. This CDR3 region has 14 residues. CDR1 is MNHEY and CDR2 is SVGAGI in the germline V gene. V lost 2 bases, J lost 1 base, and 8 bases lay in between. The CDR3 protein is CASSYGLAQETQYF. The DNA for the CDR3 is TGTGCCAGCAGTTACGGCCTTGCCCAAGAGACCCAGTACTTC.

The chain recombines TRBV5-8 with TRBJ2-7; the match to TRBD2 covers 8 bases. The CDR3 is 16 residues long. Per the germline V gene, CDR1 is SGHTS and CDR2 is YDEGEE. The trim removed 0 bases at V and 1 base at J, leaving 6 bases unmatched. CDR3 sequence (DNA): TGTGCCAGCAGCTTGGCCGGGGGGGGAAATTCCTACGAGCAGTACTTC. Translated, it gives CASSLAGGGNSYEQYF.

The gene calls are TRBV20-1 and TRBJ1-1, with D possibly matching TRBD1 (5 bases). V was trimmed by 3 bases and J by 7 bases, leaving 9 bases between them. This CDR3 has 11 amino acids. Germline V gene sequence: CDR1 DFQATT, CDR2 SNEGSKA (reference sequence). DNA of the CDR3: TGCAGTGCTAGGGGGGAGGGTGAAGCTTTCTTT. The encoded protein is CSARGEGEAFF.

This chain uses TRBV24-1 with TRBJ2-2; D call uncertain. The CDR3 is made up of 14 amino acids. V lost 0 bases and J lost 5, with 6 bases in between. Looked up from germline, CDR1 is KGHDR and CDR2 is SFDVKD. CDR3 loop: CATSDLPLTGELFF. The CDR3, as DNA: TGTGCCACCAGTGATTTGCCTCTTACCGGGGAGCTGTTTTTT.

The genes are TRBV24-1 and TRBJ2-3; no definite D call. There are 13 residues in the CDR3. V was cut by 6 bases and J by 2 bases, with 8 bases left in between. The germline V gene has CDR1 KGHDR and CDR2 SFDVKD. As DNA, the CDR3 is TGTGCCACCAGTCACAGAACCACAGATACGCAGTATTTT. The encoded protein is CATSHRTTDTQYF.

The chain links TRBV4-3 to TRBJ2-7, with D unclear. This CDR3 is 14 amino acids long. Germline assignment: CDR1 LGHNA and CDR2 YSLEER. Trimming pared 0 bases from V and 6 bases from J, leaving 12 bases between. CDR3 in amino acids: CASSQDGDSLEQYF. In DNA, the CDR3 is TGCGCCAGCAGCCAAGATGGTGATAGCCTCGAGCAGTACTTC.

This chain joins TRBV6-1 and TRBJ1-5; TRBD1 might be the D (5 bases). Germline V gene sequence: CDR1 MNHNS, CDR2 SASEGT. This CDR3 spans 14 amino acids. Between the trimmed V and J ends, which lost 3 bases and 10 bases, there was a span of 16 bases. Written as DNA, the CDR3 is TGTGCCAGCAGTGAGGGACGGGGCTTGGGACCCCAGCATTTT. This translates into CASSEGRGLGPQHF.